This TCR beta chain originates from a study of cytomegalovirus exposure and HLA in healthy donors. General study findings and limits: Rarity held for most TCR sequences, but there were some public TCRs that occurred in many donors.

Germline values: CDR1 LNHDA, CDR2 SQIVND (reference sequence). This CDR3 comprises 17 residues. The J segment lost 9 bases and the V segment lost 7 bases, leaving 20 bases of the junction unmatched. The PCR contained 60 Vbeta and 13 Jbeta primers. Repertoires were generated with immunoSEQ multiplex PCR, while TCRdb's copy carries only in-frame clones and drops some. Of 200,000 or so clones listed, around 86% are singletons. This clone was seen a single time. Its target is unknown. The specimen was PBMCs. The sequence was obtained from a woman between 40 and 50 years old in good health and CMV-seronegative. This chain joins TRBV19 and TRBJ1-5; 8 nucleotides match TRBD1. CDR3 residues: CASKRTADRGGLSPQHF. CDR3 coding DNA: TGTGCCAGTAAAAGGACTGCCGACAGGGGAGGTTTATCGCCCCAGCATTTT.